Sequencing of this T cell receptor beta chain was carried out in a study of control samples from healthy donors and cancer patients. The germline V gene encodes CDR1 SGDLS and CDR2 YYNGEE. Between the trimmed V and J ends, which lost 0 bases and 8 bases, there was a span of 19 bases. This CDR3 has 16 residues. Using immunoSEQ multiplex PCR, the repertoire was profiled, and TCRdb retains in-frame clones only, with some absent. The sample yields 120,000 to 150,000 clones, about nine tenths seen once. The sequence was collected from a man aged 30-40 years in good health. This rearrangement joins TRBV9 to TRBJ2-3, with D hard to call. Material for sequencing was blood. The CDR3 sequence is CASSVADSVISGTQYF. The CDR3 DNA is TGTGCCAGCAGCGTAGCAGACTCCGTTATATCTGGTACGCAGTATTTT.